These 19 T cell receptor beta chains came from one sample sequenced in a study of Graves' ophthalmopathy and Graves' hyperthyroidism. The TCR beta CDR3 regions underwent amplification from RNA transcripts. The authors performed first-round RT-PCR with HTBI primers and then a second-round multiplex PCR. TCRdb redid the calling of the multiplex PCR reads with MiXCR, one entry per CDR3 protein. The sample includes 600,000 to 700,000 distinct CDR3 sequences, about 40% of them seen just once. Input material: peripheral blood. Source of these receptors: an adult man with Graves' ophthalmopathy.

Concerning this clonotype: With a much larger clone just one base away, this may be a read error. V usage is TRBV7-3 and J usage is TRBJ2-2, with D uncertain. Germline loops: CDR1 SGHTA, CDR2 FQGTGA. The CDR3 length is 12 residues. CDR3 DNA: TGTGCCAGCAACTTAATATCCGGGGAGCTGTTTTTT. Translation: CASNLISGELFF.

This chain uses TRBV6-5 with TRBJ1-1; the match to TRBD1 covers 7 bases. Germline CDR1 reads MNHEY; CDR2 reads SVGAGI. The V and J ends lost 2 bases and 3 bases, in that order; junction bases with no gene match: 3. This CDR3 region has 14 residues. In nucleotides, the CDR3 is TGTGCCAGCAGTTACGACAGGGCGTACACTGAAGCTTTCTTT. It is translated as CASSYDRAYTEAFF.

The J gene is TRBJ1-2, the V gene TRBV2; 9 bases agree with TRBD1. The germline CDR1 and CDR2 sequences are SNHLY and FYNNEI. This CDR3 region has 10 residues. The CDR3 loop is CAQGAGGYTF. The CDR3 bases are TGTGCACAGGGGGCTGGCGGCTACACCTTC. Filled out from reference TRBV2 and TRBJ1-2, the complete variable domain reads EPEVTQTPSHQVTQMGQEVILRCVPISNHLYFYWYRQILGQKVEFLVSFYNNEISEKSEIFDDQFSVERPDGSNFTLKIRSTKLEDSAMYFCAQGAGGYTFGSGTRLTVV.

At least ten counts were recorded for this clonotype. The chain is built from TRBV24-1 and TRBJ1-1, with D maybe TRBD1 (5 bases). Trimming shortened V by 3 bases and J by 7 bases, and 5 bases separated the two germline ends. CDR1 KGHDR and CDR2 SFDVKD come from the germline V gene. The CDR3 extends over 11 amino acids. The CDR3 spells CATSDGGEAFF. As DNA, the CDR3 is TGTGCCACCAGTGATGGGGGTGAAGCTTTCTTT.

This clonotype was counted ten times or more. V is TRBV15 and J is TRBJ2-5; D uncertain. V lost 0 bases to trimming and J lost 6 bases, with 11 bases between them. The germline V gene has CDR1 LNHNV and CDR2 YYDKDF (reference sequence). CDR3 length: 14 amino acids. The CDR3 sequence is CATSRDGGSKTQYF. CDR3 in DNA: TGTGCCACCAGCAGAGATGGCGGCAGTAAGACCCAGTACTTC.

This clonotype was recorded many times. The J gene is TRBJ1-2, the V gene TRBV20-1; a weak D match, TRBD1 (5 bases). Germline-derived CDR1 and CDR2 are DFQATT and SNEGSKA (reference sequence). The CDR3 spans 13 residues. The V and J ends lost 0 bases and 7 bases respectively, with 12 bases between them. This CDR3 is CSARDPLGGGYTF. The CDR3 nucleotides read TGCAGTGCTAGAGATCCCCTTGGGGGTGGCTACACCTTC.

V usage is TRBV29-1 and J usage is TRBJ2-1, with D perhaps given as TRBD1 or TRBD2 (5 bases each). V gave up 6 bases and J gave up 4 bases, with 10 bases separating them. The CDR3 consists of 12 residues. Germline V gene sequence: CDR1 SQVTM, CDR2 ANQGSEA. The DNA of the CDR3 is TGCAGCGTCGGGACGGAATACAATGAGCAGTTCTTC. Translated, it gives CSVGTEYNEQFF.

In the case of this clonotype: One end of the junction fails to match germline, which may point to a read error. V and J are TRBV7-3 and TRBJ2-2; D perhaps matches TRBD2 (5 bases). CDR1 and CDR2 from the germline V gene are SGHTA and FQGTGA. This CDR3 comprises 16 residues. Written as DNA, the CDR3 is TGTGCCAGCAGTTTTAGGCCAGAACTTAACACCGGGGAGCTGTATTTT. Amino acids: CASSFRPELNTGELYF.

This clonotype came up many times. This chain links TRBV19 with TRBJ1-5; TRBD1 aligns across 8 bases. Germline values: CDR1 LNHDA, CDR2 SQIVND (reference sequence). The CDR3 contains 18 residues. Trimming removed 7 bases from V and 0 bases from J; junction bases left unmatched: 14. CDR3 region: CASMGTGLLYHSNQPQHF. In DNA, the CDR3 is TGTGCCAGTATGGGGACAGGACTCCTCTACCATAGCAATCAGCCCCAGCATTTT.

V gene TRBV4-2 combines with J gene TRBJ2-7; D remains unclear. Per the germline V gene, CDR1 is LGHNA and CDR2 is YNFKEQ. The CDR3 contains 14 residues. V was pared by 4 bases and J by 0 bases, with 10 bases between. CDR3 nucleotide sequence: TGTGCCAGCAGCCCATTCATGAGCTCCTACGAGCAGTACTTC. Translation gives CASSPFMSSYEQYF.

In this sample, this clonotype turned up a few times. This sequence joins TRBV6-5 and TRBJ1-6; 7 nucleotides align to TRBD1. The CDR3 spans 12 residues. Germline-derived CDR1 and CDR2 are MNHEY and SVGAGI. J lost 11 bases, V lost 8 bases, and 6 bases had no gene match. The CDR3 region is CASQTGSTPLHF. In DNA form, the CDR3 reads TGTGCCAGCCAGACAGGGAGTACACCCCTCCACTTT.

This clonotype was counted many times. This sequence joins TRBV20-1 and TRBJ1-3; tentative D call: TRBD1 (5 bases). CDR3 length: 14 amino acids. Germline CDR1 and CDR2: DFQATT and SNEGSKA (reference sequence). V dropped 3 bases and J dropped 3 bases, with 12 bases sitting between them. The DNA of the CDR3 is TGCAGTGCTAGCGAGGGAACAGGTGGAAACACCATATATTTT. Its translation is CSASEGTGGNTIYF.

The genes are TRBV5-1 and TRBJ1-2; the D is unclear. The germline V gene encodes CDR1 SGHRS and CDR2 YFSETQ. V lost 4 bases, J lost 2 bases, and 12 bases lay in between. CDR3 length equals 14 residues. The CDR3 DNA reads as TGCGCCAGCAGCCCAACTACAGAAAACTATGGCTACACCTTC. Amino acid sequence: CASSPTTENYGYTF.

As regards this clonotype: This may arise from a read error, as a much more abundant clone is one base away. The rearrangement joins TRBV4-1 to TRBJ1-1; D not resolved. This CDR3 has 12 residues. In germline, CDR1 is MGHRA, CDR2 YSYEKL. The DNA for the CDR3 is TGTGCCAGCAGCTCCCACGACACTGAAGCTTTCTTT. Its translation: CASSSHDTEAFF.

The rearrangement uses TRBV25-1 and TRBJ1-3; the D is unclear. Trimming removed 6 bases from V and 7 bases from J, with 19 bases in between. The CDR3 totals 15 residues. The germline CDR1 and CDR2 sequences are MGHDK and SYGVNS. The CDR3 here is CASSVSADVANTIYF. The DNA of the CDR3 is TGTGCCAGCAGCGTATCAGCGGACGTTGCGAACACCATATATTTT.

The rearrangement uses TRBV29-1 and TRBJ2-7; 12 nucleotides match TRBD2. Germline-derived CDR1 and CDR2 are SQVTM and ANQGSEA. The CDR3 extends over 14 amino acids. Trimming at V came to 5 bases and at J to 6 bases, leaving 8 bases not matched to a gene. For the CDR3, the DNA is TGCAGCGTTCAAAGACTAGCGGGAGAATCCGAGCAGTACTTC. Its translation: CSVQRLAGESEQYF.

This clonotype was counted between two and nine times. The CDR3 DNA sequence: TGCGCCAGCAGCCGCCCAATGTTGGGGGGTGACACTGAAGCTTTCTTT. Protein: CASSRPMLGGDTEAFF. V gene TRBV4-1 combines with J gene TRBJ1-1; D might be TRBD1 (5 bases). From germline, CDR1 is MGHRA and CDR2 YSYEKL. CDR3 size: 16 residues. Deletions cut 4 bases from V and 3 bases from J, with 18 bases between.

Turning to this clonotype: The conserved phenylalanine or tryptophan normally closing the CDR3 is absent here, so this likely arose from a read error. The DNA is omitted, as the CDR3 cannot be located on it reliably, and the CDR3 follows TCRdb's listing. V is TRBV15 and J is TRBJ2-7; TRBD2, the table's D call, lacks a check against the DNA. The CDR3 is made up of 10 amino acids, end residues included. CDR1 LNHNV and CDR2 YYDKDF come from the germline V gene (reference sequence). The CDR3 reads CATSRDSLAG.

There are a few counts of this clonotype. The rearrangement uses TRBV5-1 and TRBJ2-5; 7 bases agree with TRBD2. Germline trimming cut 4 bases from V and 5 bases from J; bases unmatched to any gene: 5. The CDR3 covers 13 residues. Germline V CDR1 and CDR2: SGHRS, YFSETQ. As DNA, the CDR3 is TGCGCCAGCAGCCCCGGGACTATGGAGACCCAGTACTTC. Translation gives CASSPGTMETQYF.